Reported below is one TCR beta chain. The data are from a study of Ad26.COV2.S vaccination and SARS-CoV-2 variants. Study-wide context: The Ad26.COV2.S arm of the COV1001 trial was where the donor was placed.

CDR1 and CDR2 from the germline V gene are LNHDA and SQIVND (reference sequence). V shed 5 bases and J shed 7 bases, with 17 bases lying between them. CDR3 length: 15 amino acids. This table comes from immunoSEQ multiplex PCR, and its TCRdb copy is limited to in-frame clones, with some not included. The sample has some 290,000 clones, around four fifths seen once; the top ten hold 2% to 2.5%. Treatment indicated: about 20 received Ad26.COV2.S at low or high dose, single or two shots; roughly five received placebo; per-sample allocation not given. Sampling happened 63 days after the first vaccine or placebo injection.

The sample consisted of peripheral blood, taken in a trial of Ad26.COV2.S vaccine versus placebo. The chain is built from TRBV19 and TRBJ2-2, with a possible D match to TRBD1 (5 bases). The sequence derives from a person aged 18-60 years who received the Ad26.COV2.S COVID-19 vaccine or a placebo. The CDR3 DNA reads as TGTGCCAGTAGTTCCCAGGGTGGCTTGATCGGGGAGCTGTTTTTT. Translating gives CASSSQGGLIGELFF.